The TCR beta chain described here comes from a study of T cells in Graves' hyperthyroidism and ophthalmopathy. Trimming removed 5 bases from V and 0 bases from J; junction bases left unmatched: 12. Germline values: CDR1 SGHAT, CDR2 FQNNGV. This CDR3 has 17 amino acids. This clonotype was counted at least ten times. From RNA transcripts, TCR beta CDR3 regions were amplified. Initially, a first-round RT-PCR of the TCR CDR3 employed the HTBI primer set. Via MiXCR, TCRdb re-called the multiplex PCR reads, giving one row per CDR3 protein. The profile shows approximately 400,000 distinct CDR3 sequences, about 15% of them singletons.

The chain is built from TRBV11-2 and TRBJ1-1; 7 bases fit TRBD1. The source is a woman aged 55-75 years with Graves' hyperthyroidism. Material for sequencing was blood. CDR3 sequence reads: CASSARQTGTVNTEAFF. DNA for the CDR3: TGTGCCAGCAGCGCCCGTCAGACAGGGACAGTGAACACTGAAGCTTTCTTT.